This TCR beta chain was sequenced for a study of blood T cells in healthy people across ages. V gave up 5 bases and J gave up 11 bases; unmatched junction bases: 10. This CDR3 region has 13 residues. Germline CDR1 reads MNHEY; CDR2 reads SMNVEV (reference sequence). For the second PCR, which ran for about 6 to 11 cycles, a sample-barcoded 5' primer and a J-beta primer mix were used. TCRdb reanalysed the 5' RACE reads using MiXCR and keeps one entry per CDR3 protein. Of approximately 1.5 million distinct CDR3 sequences in the sample, roughly 32% were seen once. The genes are TRBV27 and TRBJ2-5; 8 bases fit TRBD1. The sequence came from a woman aged 30 to 39 in good health. The sample was blood. This CDR3 is CASSATGVREQYF. DNA for the CDR3: TGTGCCAGCAGTGCGACAGGGGTCCGGGAGCAGTACTTC.